Following are 19 T cell receptor beta chains from one sample sequenced in a study of blood T cell repertoires in COVID-19. Clones were sequenced by immunoSEQ multiplex PCR, and TCRdb holds only the in-frame ones, with some missing. The data contain over 300,000 clones, about 83% of them seen just once; the ten biggest clones take up approximately 1.2%. Source material: peripheral blood. All receptors derive from a woman between 50 and 59 years old with acute or convalescent COVID-19.

The chain carries TRBV5-1 and TRBJ1-2; D may be TRBD1 (6 bases). Germline CDR1 reads SGHRS; CDR2 reads YFSETQ. The CDR3 contains 13 residues. Trimming removed 0 bases at V and 8 bases at J, with 11 bases between. In DNA form, the CDR3 reads TGCGCCAGCAGCTTGGAAGGGGGATGGGGCTACACCTTC. It yields the protein CASSLEGGWGYTF.

The chain is built from TRBV7-7 and TRBJ2-1; 9 bases line up with TRBD2. Germline V gene sequence: CDR1 SSHAT, CDR2 FNYEAQ (reference sequence). Unmatched junction bases numbered 10, after V lost 4 bases and J lost 9 bases. The CDR3 contains 15 residues. CDR3 sequence reads: CASSYSGSPTIEQFF. CDR3 sequence (DNA): TGTGCCAGCAGCTATAGCGGGAGCCCTACGATTGAGCAGTTCTTC. Full variable domain (outside the CDR3, taken from reference TRBV7-7 and TRBJ2-1): GAGVSQSPRYKVTKRGQDVTLRCDPISSHATLYWYQQALGQGPEFLTYFNYEAQPDKSGLPSDRFSAERPEGSISTLTIQRTEQRDSAMYRCASSYSGSPTIEQFFGPGTRLTVL.

This rearrangement joins TRBV9 to TRBJ2-3, with D uncertain. Germline V lookup: CDR1 SGDLS, CDR2 YYNGEE. CDR3 length: 13 amino acids. Trimming removed 0 bases from V and 2 bases from J, with 4 bases in between. This CDR3 reads CASSVVITDTQYF. The CDR3 coding sequence is TGTGCCAGCAGCGTAGTCATCACAGATACGCAGTATTTT.

The CDR3 is CSVELAATEAFF. In nucleotides, the CDR3 is TGCAGCGTTGAGCTGGCCGCTACTGAAGCTTTCTTT. The chain is built from TRBV29-1 and TRBJ1-1; no reliable D call. The V end lost 3 bases, the J end lost 5 bases, and 10 bases lay between the germline ends. Germline V CDR1 and CDR2: SQVTM, ANQGSEA. This CDR3 is 12 amino acids long.

V and J are TRBV6-5 and TRBJ1-1; 7 bases fit TRBD1. The ends lost 0 bases at V and 2 bases at J; junction bases unmatched: 3. The CDR3 consists of 15 residues. Germline lookup yields CDR1 MNHEY and CDR2 SVGAGI. The DNA for the CDR3 is TGTGCCAGCAGTTACTCTCGGACAGGCAACACTGAAGCTTTCTTT. The encoded protein is CASSYSRTGNTEAFF.

CDR3 region: CASSLDRGTDTQYF. CDR3 sequence (DNA): TGTGCCAGCAGCCTGGACAGGGGCACAGATACGCAGTATTTT. This chain joins TRBV5-4 and TRBJ2-3; TRBD1 matches 8 bases. V trimming: 4 bases; J trimming: 1 base; junction bases outside the gene matches: 2. The CDR3 totals 14 residues. Germline assignment: CDR1 SGHNT and CDR2 YYREEE (reference sequence).

The chain couples TRBV4-3 to TRBJ2-6; D is possibly TRBD1 (5 bases). V dropped 0 bases and J dropped 0 bases, with 9 bases sitting between them. The CDR3 has 17 amino acids. In germline, CDR1 is LGHNA, CDR2 YSLEER. CDR3 DNA sequence: TGCGCCAGCAGCCAAGATGGGGCAAACTCTGGGGCCAACGTCCTGACTTTC. Its protein is CASSQDGANSGANVLTF.

This chain connects TRBV6-5 to TRBJ2-6; D is possibly TRBD1 (5 bases). Trimming shortened V by 6 bases and J by 0 bases, and 9 bases separated the two germline ends. CDR3 length equals 15 residues. The germline V gene has CDR1 MNHEY and CDR2 SVGAGI. CDR3 coding DNA: TGTGCCAGCAGAACAGGATACTCTGGGGCCAACGTCCTGACTTTC. Translating it yields CASRTGYSGANVLTF.

The chain is built from TRBV2 and TRBJ2-1; 9 bases match TRBD1. With 6 bases clipped from V and 7 bases from J, the junction kept 1 base outside the gene matches. Germline values: CDR1 SNHLY, CDR2 FYNNEI. CDR3 length equals 12 residues. CDR3 protein: CASRDRGNEQFF. CDR3 nucleotide sequence: TGTGCCAGCAGGGACAGGGGAAATGAGCAGTTCTTC. Variable domain in full (rest from reference TRBV2 and TRBJ2-1): EPEVTQTPSHQVTQMGQEVILRCVPISNHLYFYWYRQILGQKVEFLVSFYNNEISEKSEIFDDQFSVERPDGSNFTLKIRSTKLEDSAMYFCASRDRGNEQFFGPGTRLTVL.

The chain combines TRBV7-2 with TRBJ1-6, with a weak D call TRBD1 (6 bases). The CDR3 is made up of 14 amino acids. Looked up from germline, CDR1 is SGHTA and CDR2 is FQGNSA. Trimming shortened V by 6 bases and J by 10 bases, and 16 bases separated the two germline ends. The CDR3 spells CASSFLDRNSPLHF. CDR3 nucleotide sequence: TGTGCCAGCAGTTTCCTGGACAGAAACTCACCCCTCCACTTT.

This clone was counted a single time. A read error may produce the germline difference seen at one junction end. This chain joins TRBV3-1 (or the pseudogene TRBV3-2) and TRBJ2-2; D is perhaps TRBD1 or TRBD2 (8 bases each). The CDR3 covers 15 residues. Per the germline V gene, CDR1 is LGHDT and CDR2 is YNNKEL (reference sequence). This CDR3 is CARSQGAGGTGELFF. CDR3 nucleotide sequence: TGTGCCCGCAGCCAGGGGGCGGGGGGAACCGGGGAGCTGTTTTTT.

V gene TRBV9 combines with J gene TRBJ2-5; 8 bases are shared with TRBD1. The CDR3 is 19 residues long. V shed 0 bases and J 7 bases; nucleotides not matched to a gene: 20. Germline CDR1 and CDR2: SGDLS and YYNGEE. This CDR3 is CASSVDLVGDRIGPGTQYF. In DNA form, the CDR3 reads TGTGCCAGCAGCGTAGACCTCGTTGGGGACAGGATAGGTCCTGGGACCCAGTACTTC.

The rearrangement links TRBV6-5 to TRBJ1-1; D unresolved. The CDR3 has 14 amino acids. V was clipped by 0 bases and J by 3 bases, with 8 bases between them. From germline, CDR1 is MNHEY and CDR2 SVGAGI. The CDR3 DNA follows: TGTGCCAGCAGTTACTCGAAGGGAGACACTGAAGCTTTCTTT. As protein: CASSYSKGDTEAFF.

The chain couples TRBV4-1 to TRBJ2-1, with 11 nucleotides matching TRBD2. The CDR3 runs to 14 residues. Germline trimming cut 4 bases from V and 9 bases from J; bases unmatched to any gene: 5. CDR1 and CDR2 (germline): MGHRA, YSYEKL. CDR3: CASSLSGRGGEQFF. The CDR3 nucleotides read TGCGCCAGCAGCCTTAGCGGGAGGGGTGGTGAGCAGTTCTTC.

The chain links TRBV2 to TRBJ2-5, with D tentatively TRBD1 (5 bases). The V and J ends lost 7 bases and 1 base respectively, with 10 bases between them. The CDR3 contains 13 residues. Germline assignment: CDR1 SNHLY and CDR2 FYNNEI. CDR3 protein: CASTFDSQETQYF. The CDR3 nucleotides read TGTGCCAGCACCTTTGACAGCCAAGAGACCCAGTACTTC.

The gene calls are TRBV27 and TRBJ2-3; 10 bases line up with TRBD2. The V and J ends lost 6 bases and 2 bases, in that order; junction bases with no gene match: 5. The CDR3 sequence is 15 residues long. Germline V lookup: CDR1 MNHEY, CDR2 SMNVEV (reference sequence). The CDR3 protein is CASRAGGRVTDTQYF. The CDR3 DNA is TGTGCCAGCAGAGCGGGAGGGAGGGTCACAGATACGCAGTATTTT.

The gene calls are TRBV5-1 and TRBJ2-5; 8 bases fit TRBD2. V trimming: 8 bases; J trimming: 1 base; junction bases outside the gene matches: 4. The CDR3 spans 13 residues. From germline, CDR1 is SGHRS and CDR2 YFSETQ. The CDR3 DNA is TGCGCCAGTTTTAGCGGGGTCCAAGAGACCCAGTACTTC. This encodes CASFSGVQETQYF. Based on the CDR3 plus reference TRBV5-1 and TRBJ2-5, the full variable domain is KAGVTQTPRYLIKTRGQQVTLSCSPISGHRSVSWYQQTPGQGLQFLFEYFSETQRNKGNFPGRFSGRQFSNSRSEMNVSTLELGDSALYLCASFSGVQETQYFGPGTRLLVL.

This clone has more than one count but fewer than ten. The chain couples TRBV6-1 to TRBJ2-7; TRBD2 agrees at 8 bases. The V and J ends lost 3 bases and 6 bases, in that order; junction bases with no gene match: 7. Germline V gives CDR1 MNHNS, CDR2 SASEGT. The CDR3 sequence is 14 residues long. DNA for the CDR3: TGTGCCAGCAGTGAGGGACTAGATTTCTCCGAGCAGTACGTC. Its protein product is CASSEGLDFSEQYV.

CDR3 residues: CASSYLQGAPSYEQYF. In DNA form, the CDR3 reads TGCGCCAGCAGCTACTTACAGGGTGCCCCATCCTACGAGCAGTACTTC. The chain carries TRBV4-3 and TRBJ2-7; D might be TRBD1 (6 bases). Germline lookup yields CDR1 LGHNA and CDR2 YSLEER. This CDR3 comprises 16 residues. Trimming took 5 bases from V and 1 from J, leaving 18 bases between them.